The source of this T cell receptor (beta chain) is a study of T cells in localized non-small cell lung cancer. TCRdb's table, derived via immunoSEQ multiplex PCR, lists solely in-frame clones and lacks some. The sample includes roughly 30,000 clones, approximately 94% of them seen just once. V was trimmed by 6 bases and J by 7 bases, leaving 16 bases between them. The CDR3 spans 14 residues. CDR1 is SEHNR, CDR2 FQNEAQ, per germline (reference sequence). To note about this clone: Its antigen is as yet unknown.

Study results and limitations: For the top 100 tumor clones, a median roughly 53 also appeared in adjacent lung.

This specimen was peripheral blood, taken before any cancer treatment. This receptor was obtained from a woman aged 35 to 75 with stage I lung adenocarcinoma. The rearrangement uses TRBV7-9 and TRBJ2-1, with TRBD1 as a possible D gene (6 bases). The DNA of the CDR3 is TGTGCCAGCAGTAAACAGGGTATGGAAAATGAGCAGTTCTTC. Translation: CASSKQGMENEQFF.